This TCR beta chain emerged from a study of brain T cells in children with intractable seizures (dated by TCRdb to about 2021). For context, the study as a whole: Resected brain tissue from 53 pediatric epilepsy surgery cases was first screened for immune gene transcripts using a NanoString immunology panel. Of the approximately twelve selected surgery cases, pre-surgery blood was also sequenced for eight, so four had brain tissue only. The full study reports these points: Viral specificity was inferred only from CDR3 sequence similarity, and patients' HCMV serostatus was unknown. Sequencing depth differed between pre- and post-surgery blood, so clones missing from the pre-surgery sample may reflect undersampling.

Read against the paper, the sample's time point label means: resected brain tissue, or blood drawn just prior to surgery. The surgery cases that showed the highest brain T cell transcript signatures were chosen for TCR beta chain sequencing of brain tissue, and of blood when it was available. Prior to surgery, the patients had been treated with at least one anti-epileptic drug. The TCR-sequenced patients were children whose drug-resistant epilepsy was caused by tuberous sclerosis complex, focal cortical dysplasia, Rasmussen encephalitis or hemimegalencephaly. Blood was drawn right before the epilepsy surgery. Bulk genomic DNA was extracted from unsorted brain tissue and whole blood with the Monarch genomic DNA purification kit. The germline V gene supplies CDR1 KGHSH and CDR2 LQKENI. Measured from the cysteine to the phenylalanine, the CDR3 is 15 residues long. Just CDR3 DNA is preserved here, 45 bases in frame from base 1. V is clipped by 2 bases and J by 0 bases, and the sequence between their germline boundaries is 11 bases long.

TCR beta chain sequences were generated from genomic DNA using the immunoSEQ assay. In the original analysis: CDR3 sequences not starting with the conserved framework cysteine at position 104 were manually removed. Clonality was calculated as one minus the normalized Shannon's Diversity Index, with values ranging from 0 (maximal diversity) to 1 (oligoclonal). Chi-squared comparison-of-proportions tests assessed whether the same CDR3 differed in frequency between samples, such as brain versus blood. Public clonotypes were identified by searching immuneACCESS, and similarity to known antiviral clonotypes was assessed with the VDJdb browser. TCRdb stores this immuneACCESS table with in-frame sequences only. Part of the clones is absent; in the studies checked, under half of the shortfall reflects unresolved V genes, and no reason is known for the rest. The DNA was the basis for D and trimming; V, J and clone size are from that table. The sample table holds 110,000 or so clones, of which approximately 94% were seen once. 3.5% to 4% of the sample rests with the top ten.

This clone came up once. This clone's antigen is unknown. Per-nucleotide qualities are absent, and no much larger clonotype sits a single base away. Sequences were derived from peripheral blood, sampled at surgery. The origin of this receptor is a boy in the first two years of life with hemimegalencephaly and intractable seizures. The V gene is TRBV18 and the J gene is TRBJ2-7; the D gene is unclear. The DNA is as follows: TGTGCCAGCTCACCAGGGCACCCGAGCTCCTACGAGCAGTACTTC. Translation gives CASSPGHPSSYEQYF. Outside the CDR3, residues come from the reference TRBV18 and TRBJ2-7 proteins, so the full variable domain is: NAGVMQNPRHLVRRRGQEARLRCSPMKGHSHVYWYRQLPEEGLKFMVYLQKENIIDESGMPKERFSAEFPKEGPSILRIQQVVRGDSAAYFCASSPGHPSSYEQYFGPGTRLTVT.